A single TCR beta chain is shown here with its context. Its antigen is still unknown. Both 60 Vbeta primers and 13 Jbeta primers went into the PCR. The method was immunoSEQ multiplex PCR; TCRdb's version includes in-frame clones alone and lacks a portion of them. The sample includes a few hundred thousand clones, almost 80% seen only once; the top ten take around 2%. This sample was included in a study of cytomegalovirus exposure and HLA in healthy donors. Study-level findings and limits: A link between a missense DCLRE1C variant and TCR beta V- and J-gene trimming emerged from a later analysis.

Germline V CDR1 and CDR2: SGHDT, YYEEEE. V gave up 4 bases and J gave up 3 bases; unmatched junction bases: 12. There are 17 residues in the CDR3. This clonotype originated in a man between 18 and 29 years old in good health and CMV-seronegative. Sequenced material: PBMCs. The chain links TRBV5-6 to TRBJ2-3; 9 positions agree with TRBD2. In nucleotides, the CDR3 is TGTGCCAGCAGCCTTAGCGGGAGCCCGTCTAGGACAGATACGCAGTATTTT. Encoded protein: CASSLSGSPSRTDTQYF.